This T cell receptor (beta chain) is from a study of CXCR3-negative and CXCR3-positive naive CD8 T cells. With UMI labels, 5' RACE was used to prepare the TRB cDNA libraries. TCRdb re-called the 5' RACE reads and gives one entry per CDR3 protein, without DNA. The listing records fewer than 95,000 distinct CDR3 sequences. The CDR3 runs 16 residues. The germline V gene encodes CDR1 MNHEY and CDR2 SVGAGI. V gene TRBV6-5 combines with J gene TRBJ2-3; TCRdb names TRBD1, which stays unverified in the absence of DNA. The sequenced sample consisted of naive CXCR3- CD8+ T cells from blood. Subset meaning: CD45RO-CCR7+CD27+CD95- naive CD8+ T cells lacking CXCR3 (TNR3-). This receptor was taken from a human donor in good health. Some clones in this sample may be carry-over from other donors' samples. CDR3: CASNPGFDPFTDTQYF.